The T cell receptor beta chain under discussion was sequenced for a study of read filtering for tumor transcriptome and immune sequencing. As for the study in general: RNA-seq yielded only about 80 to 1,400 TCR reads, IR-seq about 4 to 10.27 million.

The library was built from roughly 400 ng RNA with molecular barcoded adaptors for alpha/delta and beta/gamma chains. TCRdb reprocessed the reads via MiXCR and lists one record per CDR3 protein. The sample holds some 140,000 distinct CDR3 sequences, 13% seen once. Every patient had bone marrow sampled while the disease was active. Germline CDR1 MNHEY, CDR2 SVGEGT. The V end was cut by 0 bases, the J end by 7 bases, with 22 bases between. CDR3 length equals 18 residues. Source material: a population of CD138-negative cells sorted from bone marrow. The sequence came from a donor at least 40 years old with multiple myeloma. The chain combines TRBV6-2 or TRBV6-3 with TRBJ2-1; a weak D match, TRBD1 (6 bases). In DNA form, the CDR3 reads TGTGCCAGCAGTTACTCGATTGGCAGGACAGCCTCTGAAAATGAGCAGTTCTTC. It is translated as CASSYSIGRTASENEQFF.